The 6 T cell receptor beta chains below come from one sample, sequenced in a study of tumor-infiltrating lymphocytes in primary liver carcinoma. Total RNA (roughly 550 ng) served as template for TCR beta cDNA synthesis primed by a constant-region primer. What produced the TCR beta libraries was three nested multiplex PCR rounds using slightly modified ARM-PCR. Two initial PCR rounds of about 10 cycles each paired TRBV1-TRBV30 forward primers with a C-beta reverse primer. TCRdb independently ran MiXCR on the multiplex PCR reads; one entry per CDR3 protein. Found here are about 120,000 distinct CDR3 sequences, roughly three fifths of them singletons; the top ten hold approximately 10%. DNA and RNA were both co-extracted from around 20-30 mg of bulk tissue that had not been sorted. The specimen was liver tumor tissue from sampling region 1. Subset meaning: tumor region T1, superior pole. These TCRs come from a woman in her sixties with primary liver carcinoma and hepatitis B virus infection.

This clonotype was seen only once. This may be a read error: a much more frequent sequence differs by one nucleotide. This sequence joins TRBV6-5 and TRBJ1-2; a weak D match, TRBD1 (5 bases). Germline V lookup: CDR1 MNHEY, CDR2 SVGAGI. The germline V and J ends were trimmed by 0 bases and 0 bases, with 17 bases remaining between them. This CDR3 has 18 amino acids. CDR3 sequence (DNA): TGTGCCAGCAGTTACTCGCCCACCGAGACAGTCCCTAACTATGGCTACACCTTC. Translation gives CASSYSPTETVPNYGYTF.

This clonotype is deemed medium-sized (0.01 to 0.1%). The CDR3 DNA sequence: TGTGCCAGCAGTTTGGACAGGGTCTTGGCCGGGCAGTTCTTC. It is translated as CASSLDRVLAGQFF. The chain has TRBV6-1 and TRBJ2-1; 8 bases match TRBD1. Germline values: CDR1 MNHNS, CDR2 SASEGT. There are 14 residues in the CDR3. Trimming cost V 5 bases and J 12 bases; bases outside gene matches: 12.

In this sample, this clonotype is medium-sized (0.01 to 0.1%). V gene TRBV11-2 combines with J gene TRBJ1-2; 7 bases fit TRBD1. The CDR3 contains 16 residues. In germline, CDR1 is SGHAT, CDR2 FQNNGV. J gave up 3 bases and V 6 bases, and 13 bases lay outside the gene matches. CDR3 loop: CASRPKTGSSDYGYTF. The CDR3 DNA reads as TGTGCCAGCAGACCGAAGACAGGGTCGTCGGACTATGGCTACACCTTC.

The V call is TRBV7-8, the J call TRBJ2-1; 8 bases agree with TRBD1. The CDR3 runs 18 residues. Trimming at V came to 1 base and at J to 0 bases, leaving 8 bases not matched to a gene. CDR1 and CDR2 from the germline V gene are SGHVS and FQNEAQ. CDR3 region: CASSLGGPTGVSYNEQFF. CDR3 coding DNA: TGTGCCAGCAGCTTAGGCGGTCCGACAGGGGTCTCCTACAATGAGCAGTTCTTC.

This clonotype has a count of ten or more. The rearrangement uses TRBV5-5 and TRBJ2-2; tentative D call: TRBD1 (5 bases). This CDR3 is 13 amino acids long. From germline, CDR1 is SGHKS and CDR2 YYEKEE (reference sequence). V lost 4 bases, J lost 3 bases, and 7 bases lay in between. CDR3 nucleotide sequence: TGTGCCAGCAGCCCCAGGGACACCGGGGAGCTGTTTTTT. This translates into CASSPRDTGELFF. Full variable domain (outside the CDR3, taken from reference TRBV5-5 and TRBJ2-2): DAGVTQSPTHLIKTRGQQVTLRCSPISGHKSVSWYQQVLGQGPQFIFQYYEKEERGRGNFPDRFSARQFPNYSSELNVNALLLGDSALYLCASSPRDTGELFFGEGSRLTVL.

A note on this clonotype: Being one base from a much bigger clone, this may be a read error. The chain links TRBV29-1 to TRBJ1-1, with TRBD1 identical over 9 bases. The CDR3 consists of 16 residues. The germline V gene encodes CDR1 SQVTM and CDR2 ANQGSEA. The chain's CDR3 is CSVLDRGERMNIEAFF. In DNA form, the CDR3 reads TGCAGCGTGCTAGACAGGGGGGAACGGATGAACATTGAAGCTTTCTTT.